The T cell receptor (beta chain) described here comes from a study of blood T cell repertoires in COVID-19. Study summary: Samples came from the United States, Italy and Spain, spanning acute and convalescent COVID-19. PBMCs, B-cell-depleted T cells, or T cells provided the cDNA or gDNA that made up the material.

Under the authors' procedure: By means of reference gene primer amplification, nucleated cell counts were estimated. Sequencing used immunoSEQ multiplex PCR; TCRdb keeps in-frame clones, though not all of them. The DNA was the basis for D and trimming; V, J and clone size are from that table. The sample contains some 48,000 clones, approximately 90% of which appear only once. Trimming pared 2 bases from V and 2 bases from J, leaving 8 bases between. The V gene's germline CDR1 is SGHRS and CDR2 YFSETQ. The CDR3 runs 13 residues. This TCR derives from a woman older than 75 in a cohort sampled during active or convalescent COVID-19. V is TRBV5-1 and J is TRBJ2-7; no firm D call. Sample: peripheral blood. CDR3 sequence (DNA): TGCGCCAGCAGCTTAGCCCCCGCCTACGAGCAGTACTTC. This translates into CASSLAPAYEQYF.